The rows below give T cell receptor beta chains drawn from one sample of a study of shared clonotypes between healthy human individuals. Repertoires were generated with immunoSEQ multiplex PCR, while TCRdb's copy carries only in-frame clones and drops some. The data contain roughly 720,000 clones, less than 95% of them seen just once; the ten biggest clones take up about 34%. The sequencing input was memory CD8+ T cells from PBMCs. Receptors were obtained from a man younger than 30 in good health. Some clones in this sample may be carry-over from other donors' samples. Both conserved end residues are part of each CDR3. The D gene is left open where the match is weak.

j_call,d_call,v_call,cdr3_aa
TRBJ2-7,-,TRBV2,CASWEGDSSYEQYF
TRBJ2-7,-,TRBV7-9,CASSAGGGRVYEQYF
TRBJ1-2,-,TRBV30,CAWSVPGASNYGYTF
TRBJ1-1,-,TRBV7-9,CASSFWDTEAFF
TRBJ2-7,TRBD1,TRBV19,CASSIGQGNKYEQYF
TRBJ1-2,TRBD1,TRBV7-3,CASSPGQGGGYTF
TRBJ2-1,TRBD2,TRBV4-2,CASSHVTSGTYNEQFF
TRBJ1-5,-,TRBV7-2,CASSLIGPPSEPQHF
TRBJ1-2,TRBD1,TRBV7-9,CASSLGDRDRGYTF
TRBJ1-2,-,TRBV7-9,CASSIDTVGYTF
TRBJ2-7,TRBD2,TRBV27,CASSLAGFGYEQYF
TRBJ2-7,-,TRBV7-9,CASSLVQVEQYF
TRBJ1-1,-,TRBV7-8,CASSSSQGILDTEAFF
TRBJ2-1,-,TRBV19,CASSLGGNEQFF
TRBJ1-5,TRBD1,TRBV5-8,CASSLGTGDWQPQHF
TRBJ2-1,TRBD1,TRBV5-4,CASSPDRYRAVGVGYNEQFF
TRBJ2-5,TRBD1,TRBV28,CASSPRTGGYRETQYF